These 15 T cell receptor beta chains originate from one sample sequenced in a study of identical twins. In TCRdb, the 5' RACE reads were re-called with MiXCR into one record per CDR3 protein. Of 700,000 or so distinct CDR3 sequences listed, 8.5% to 9.5% were seen once; the top ten hold around 0.95%. The data also belong to a second study, concerning yellow fever vaccine responses in identical twins.

The sequenced material came from PBMCs. The source is a woman aged 18 to 35 in good health.

The genes are TRBV6-5 and TRBJ2-7; D not certain. V gave up 0 bases and J gave up 6 bases, with 12 bases separating them. Germline values: CDR1 MNHEY, CDR2 SVGAGI. The length of the CDR3 is 14 residues. As DNA, the CDR3 is TGTGCCAGCAGTTACTCGGCTCCCGAGCGCGAGCAGTACTTC. Translating it yields CASSYSAPEREQYF.

The table lists this clonotype with a few counts. The chain joins TRBV19 to TRBJ2-3; no definite D call. The CDR3 runs 12 residues. Trimming shortened V by 3 bases and J by 6 bases, and 7 bases separated the two germline ends. Germline V gene lookup returns CDR1 LNHDA and CDR2 SQIVND (reference sequence). CDR3 sequence reads: CASSIRSDTQYF. The CDR3 DNA is TGTGCCAGTAGTATCCGGAGCGATACGCAGTATTTT.

The chain combines TRBV7-2 with TRBJ2-6; perhaps TRBD2 as D (5 bases). This CDR3 is built from 16 residues. V was clipped by 6 bases and J by 0 bases, with 12 bases between them. Germline assignment: CDR1 SGHTA and CDR2 FQGNSA. The CDR3 is CASSPRTSSGANVLTF. CDR3 nucleotides: TGTGCCAGCAGTCCGCGGACTTCCTCTGGGGCCAACGTCCTGACTTTC.

The rearrangement joins TRBV6-2 or TRBV6-3 to TRBJ2-7; D call uncertain. The V gene's germline CDR1 is MNHEY and CDR2 SVGEGT. CDR3 length equals 13 residues. The germline V and J ends were trimmed by 7 bases and 1 base, with 11 bases remaining between them. CDR3 sequence reads: CASTSTDSYEQYF. CDR3 nucleotide sequence: TGTGCCAGCACCTCGACGGATTCCTACGAGCAGTACTTC.

This clonotype came up a few times. The V and J genes are TRBV29-1 and TRBJ2-7, with a tentative D call TRBD2 (6 bases). This CDR3 is 13 amino acids long. V lost 3 bases and J lost 3, with 12 bases in between. Germline V gene sequence: CDR1 SQVTM, CDR2 ANQGSEA. The CDR3 reads CSVEGLDNYEQYF. DNA of the CDR3: TGCAGCGTTGAGGGACTCGATAACTACGAGCAGTACTTC.

The sample holds a few counts of this clonotype. V usage is TRBV29-1 and J usage is TRBJ2-1; 11 bases map to TRBD2. Germline V gives CDR1 SQVTM, CDR2 ANQGSEA. J lost 6 bases, V lost 1 base, and 5 bases had no gene match. The CDR3 spans 15 residues. CDR3 sequence reads: CSVEVTSGGINEQFF. Written as DNA, the CDR3 is TGCAGCGTTGAAGTTACTAGCGGGGGCATCAATGAGCAGTTCTTC.

This clonotype was seen only a few times. The rearrangement links TRBV29-1 to TRBJ2-3, with D possibly TRBD2 on 5 matching bases. The CDR3 consists of 16 residues. Per the germline V gene, CDR1 is SQVTM and CDR2 is ANQGSEA. Trimming removed 3 bases from V and 0 bases from J, with 16 bases in between. The CDR3 DNA follows: TGCAGCGTTGACTACCTTGAGGGCGTAAGCACAGATACGCAGTATTTT. This encodes CSVDYLEGVSTDTQYF.

This clonotype was recorded many times. The chain uses TRBV7-2 and TRBJ1-6, with D perhaps matching TRBD1 (5 bases). V shed 2 bases and J shed 8 bases, with 10 bases lying between them. Germline V gene data show CDR1 as SGHTA and CDR2 as FQGNSA. The CDR3 covers 14 residues. The CDR3 reads CASSLLGVDSPLHF. The CDR3 nucleotides read TGTGCCAGCAGCTTACTGGGGGTCGATTCACCCCTCCACTTT.

The sample holds a few counts of this clonotype. V gene TRBV7-2 combines with J gene TRBJ2-1; the match to TRBD2 covers 8 bases. The CDR3 has 12 residues. CDR1 and CDR2 from the germline V gene are SGHTA and FQGNSA. V shed 6 bases, J shed 12 bases, and the junction held 7 bases outside the gene matches. In DNA, the CDR3 is TGTGCCAGCAGTTATACTAGCGGAGCGCAGTTCTTC. This translates into CASSYTSGAQFF.

This clonotype occurred many times. This rearrangement joins TRBV18 to TRBJ2-3; D possibly corresponds to TRBD2 (5 bases). CDR3 size: 14 residues. The V gene's germline CDR1 is KGHSH and CDR2 LQKENI. V shed 6 bases and J shed 0 bases, with 10 bases lying between them. The CDR3 loop reads CASSRGTSTDTQYF. In DNA, the CDR3 is TGTGCCAGCTCCCGGGGTACTAGCACAGATACGCAGTATTTT.

This clonotype was counted between two and nine times. This CDR3 is CASSLGGTGEGEQYF. The CDR3 nucleotides are TGTGCCAGCAGTCTTGGAGGGACAGGGGAGGGAGAGCAGTACTTC. This chain uses TRBV12-3 or TRBV12-4 with TRBJ2-7; the match to TRBD1 covers 10 bases. V was pared by 5 bases and J by 7 bases, with 11 bases of the junction left unmatched. CDR3 size: 15 residues.

This clonotype was counted at least ten times. The chain joins TRBV29-1 to TRBJ2-3; D not certain. V lost 4 bases and J lost 5, with 13 bases in between. The V gene's germline CDR1 is SQVTM and CDR2 ANQGSEA. This CDR3 has 13 residues. CDR3 amino acids: CSVGRQLEDTQYF. The DNA for the CDR3 is TGCAGCGTTGGCCGGCAGCTGGAAGATACGCAGTATTTT.

This clonotype was observed at least ten times. The chain carries TRBV15 and TRBJ2-1; D is ambiguous. Trimming shortened V by 0 bases and J by 8 bases, and 17 bases separated the two germline ends. The germline V gene has CDR1 LNHNV and CDR2 YYDKDF (reference sequence). The CDR3 runs 16 residues. The CDR3: CATSRDLSVGSHEQFF. The CDR3 nucleotides read TGTGCCACCAGCAGAGATCTAAGTGTGGGGTCCCATGAGCAGTTCTTC.

This clonotype was observed many times. The chain links TRBV12-3 or TRBV12-4 to TRBJ1-4; 9 bases match TRBD1. This CDR3 is 16 amino acids long. V was pared by 7 bases and J by 5 bases, with 11 bases of the junction left unmatched. The DNA for the CDR3 is TGTGCCAGCACCCGGATCACAGGGGGCTTCAATGAAAAACTGTTTTTT. Translation gives CASTRITGGFNEKLFF.

This clonotype was counted a few times. V and J are TRBV20-1 and TRBJ2-1, with TRBD1 identical over 9 bases. Germline CDR1 and CDR2: DFQATT and SNEGSKA (reference sequence). V trimming: 8 bases; J trimming: 2 bases; junction bases outside the gene matches: 4. The CDR3 runs to 13 residues. CDR3: CSPDRGPYNEQFF. The CDR3 DNA is TGCAGTCCGGACAGGGGCCCCTACAATGAGCAGTTCTTC.